The 14 T cell receptor beta chains below were found in one sample sequenced in a study of T cell responses to AZD1222 COVID-19 vaccine. Sequencing was performed with immunoSEQ multiplex PCR; in TCRdb, only in-frame clones are kept and a portion is missing. The data show some 150,000 clones, with around 90% seen just once and roughly 2.9% held by the top ten. The sequences come from peripheral blood, collected on day 0 of AZD1222 vaccination. The receptors originated from an adult in good health.

The chain carries TRBV3-1 (or the pseudogene TRBV3-2) and TRBJ2-2; D may match TRBD1 or TRBD2 (6 bases each). This CDR3 comprises 14 residues. CDR1 is LGHDT and CDR2 is YNNKEL in the germline V gene (reference sequence). The germline V and J ends were trimmed by 6 bases and 5 bases, with 13 bases remaining between them. CDR3 DNA sequence: TGTGCCAGCAGACCACAGGGAGGAACCGGGGAGCTGTTTTTT. Amino acid sequence: CASRPQGGTGELFF.

The rearrangement links TRBV28 to TRBJ2-3; D might be TRBD1 (9 bases). The V end was cut by 5 bases, the J end by 6 bases, with 15 bases between. Germline V gene data show CDR1 as MDHEN and CDR2 as SYDVKM. The CDR3 loop spans 14 amino acids. The CDR3 spells CASSSSGTGDTQYF. The CDR3 DNA follows: TGTGCCAGCAGTAGTAGCGGGACAGGGGATACGCAGTATTTT.

This clone was observed once. The chain combines TRBV3-1 (or the pseudogene TRBV3-2) with TRBJ1-6; D unclear. V lost 4 bases and J 10 bases, leaving 20 bases between the germline ends. The germline CDR1 and CDR2 sequences are LGHDT and YNNKEL (reference sequence). The CDR3 is 16 amino acids. The CDR3 bases are TGTGCCAGCAGCCTCACAAGGGCAGGACGCGGGTCACCCCTCCACTTT. Translated: CASSLTRAGRGSPLHF.

The V call is TRBV28, the J call TRBJ2-2; the D gene could be TRBD1 or TRBD2 (6 bases each). The CDR3 covers 15 residues. Germline CDR1 reads MDHEN; CDR2 reads SYDVKM. The ends were cut back, 6 bases at V and 0 bases at J, with 11 bases in the middle. DNA for the CDR3: TGTGCCAGCAGCTGGGGGGCCCCGAACACCGGGGAGCTGTTTTTT. This codes for CASSWGAPNTGELFF.

V gene TRBV7-8 combines with J gene TRBJ2-7, with TRBD1 identical over 9 bases. Germline assignment: CDR1 SGHVS and CDR2 FQNEAQ. V dropped 4 bases and J dropped 6; count of bases not matched to a gene: 7. The CDR3 spans 14 residues. In DNA, the CDR3 is TGTGCCAGCAGCTCAGGGACAGGGCGCCGCGAGCAGTACTTC. Encoded protein: CASSSGTGRREQYF.

This chain uses TRBV7-3 with TRBJ2-3; TRBD2 matches at 8 bases. Germline assignment: CDR1 SGHTA and CDR2 FQGTGA. This CDR3 is 16 amino acids long. V lost 4 bases and J lost 3; bases outside the gene matches: 9. The CDR3, as DNA: TGTGCCAGCAGCTCAGGAGCGGGGGCCGGTACAGATACGCAGTATTTT. It yields the protein CASSSGAGAGTDTQYF.

This chain uses TRBV28 with TRBJ2-7, with a possible D match to TRBD2 (6 bases). The V gene lost 7 bases and the J gene lost 2 bases, with 15 bases spanning the gap. Looked up from germline, CDR1 is MDHEN and CDR2 is SYDVKM. The CDR3 consists of 14 residues. The CDR3 coding sequence is TGTGCCAGCATCTCTCAGGGACTTACCTACGAGCAGTACTTC. This encodes CASISQGLTYEQYF.

The genes are TRBV19 and TRBJ1-1; D gene uncertain. The V gene lost 7 bases and the J gene lost 0 bases, with 12 bases spanning the gap. Germline CDR1 and CDR2: LNHDA and SQIVND (reference sequence). This CDR3 has 14 residues. DNA for the CDR3: TGTGCCAGTATGATCGGGAAGGTGAACACTGAAGCTTTCTTT. It translates to CASMIGKVNTEAFF. Complete variable domain (other parts from reference TRBV19 and TRBJ1-1): DGGITQSPKYLFRKEGQNVTLSCEQNLNHDAMYWYRQDPGQGLRLIYYSQIVNDFQKGDIAEGYSVSREKKESFPLTVTSAQKNPTAFYLCASMIGKVNTEAFFGQGTRLTVV.

V is TRBV9 and J is TRBJ1-1; 7 bases are a match to TRBD1. Unmatched junction bases numbered 7, after V lost 3 bases and J lost 11 bases. The CDR3 contains 12 residues. CDR1 SGDLS and CDR2 YYNGEE come from the germline V gene. The CDR3 coding sequence is TGTGCCAGCAGCGCCCGACAGGGAGAGGCTTTCTTT. The encoded protein is CASSARQGEAFF.

The table lists this clone with a count of one. The chain couples TRBV3-1 (or the pseudogene TRBV3-2) to TRBJ2-7; TRBD2 matches at 10 bases. In germline, CDR1 is LGHDT, CDR2 YNNKEL (reference sequence). After removal of 6 bases from V and 1 base from J, the junction contained 6 bases not matched to a gene. CDR3 size: 15 residues. CDR3 in DNA: TGTGCCAGCAGACACCGGACTAGCGGTTCCTACGAGCAGTACTTC. This codes for CASRHRTSGSYEQYF.

The V call is TRBV7-2, the J call TRBJ1-6; 7 nucleotides match TRBD1. The germline V gene encodes CDR1 SGHTA and CDR2 FQGNSA. CDR3 length: 17 residues. J was trimmed by 11 bases and V by 5 bases; bases with no gene match: 18. The CDR3 protein is CASSPTSTGTAKTPLHF. The CDR3, as DNA: TGTGCCAGCAGCCCAACCTCTACCGGGACAGCCAAAACACCCCTCCACTTT.

DNA of the CDR3: TGTGCCAGCACCCACCAGGGCCCCTACGAGCAGTACTTC. It codes for CASTHQGPYEQYF. The J gene is TRBJ2-7, the V gene TRBV5-5, with D possibly TRBD1 on 5 matching bases. V shed 6 bases and J shed 2 bases, with 12 bases lying between them. The CDR3 is 13 amino acids. Germline lookup yields CDR1 SGHKS and CDR2 YYEKEE (reference sequence).

The gene calls are TRBV2 and TRBJ2-5; TRBD2 aligns across 8 bases. J was trimmed by 4 bases and V by 2 bases; bases with no gene match: 6. In germline, CDR1 is SNHLY, CDR2 FYNNEI. The CDR3 is made up of 15 amino acids. CDR3 DNA: TGTGCCAGCAGTGAACTTGGACTAGCTCCAGAGACCCAGTACTTC. This translates into CASSELGLAPETQYF.

The CDR3 DNA is TGTGCCAGCAGCGTAGGAGGGCAGGGATCTACCGGAGAGACCCAGTACTTC. Its translation: CASSVGGQGSTGETQYF. The chain links TRBV9 to TRBJ2-5; either TRBD1 or TRBD2 may supply D (5 bases each). Germline values: CDR1 SGDLS, CDR2 YYNGEE. The V gene lost 0 bases and the J gene lost 4 bases, with 19 bases spanning the gap. CDR3 length: 17 amino acids.